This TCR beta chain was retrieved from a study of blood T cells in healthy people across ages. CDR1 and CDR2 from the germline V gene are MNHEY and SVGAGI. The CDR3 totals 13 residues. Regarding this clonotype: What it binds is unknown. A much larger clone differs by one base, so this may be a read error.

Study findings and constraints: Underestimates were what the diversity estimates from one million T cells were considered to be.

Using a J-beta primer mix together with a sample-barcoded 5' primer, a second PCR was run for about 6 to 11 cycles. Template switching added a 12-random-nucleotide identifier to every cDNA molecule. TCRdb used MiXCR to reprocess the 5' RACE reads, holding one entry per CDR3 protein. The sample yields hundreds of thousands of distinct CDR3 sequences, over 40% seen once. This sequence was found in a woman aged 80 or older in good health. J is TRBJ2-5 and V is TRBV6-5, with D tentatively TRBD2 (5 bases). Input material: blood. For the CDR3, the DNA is TGTGCCTGCAGAAACGGGGTCGGAGAGACCCAGTACTTC. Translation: CACRNGVGETQYF.